The 10 T cell receptor beta chains below all came from one sample that was sequenced in a study of T cells in Graves' hyperthyroidism and ophthalmopathy. TCR beta CDR3 region amplification was performed from RNA transcripts. The HTBI primer set was used in a first-round RT-PCR of the TCR CDR3. TCRdb used MiXCR to reprocess the multiplex PCR reads, holding one entry per CDR3 protein. The sample yields 600,000 to 900,000 distinct CDR3 sequences, about 15% seen once. The sample comprised blood. The receptors were gathered from a man younger than 30 with Graves' hyperthyroidism.

The chain recombines TRBV18 with TRBJ2-3; the match to TRBD2 covers 7 bases. CDR3 length equals 15 residues. From germline, CDR1 is KGHSH and CDR2 LQKENI. Trimming at V came to 3 bases and at J to 1 base, leaving 4 bases not matched to a gene. For the CDR3, the DNA is TGTGCCAGCTCACCGGACACTAGCGGCACAGATACGCAGTATTTT. Its translation is CASSPDTSGTDTQYF.

This clonotype came up once. The chain has TRBV5-1 and TRBJ2-1; D could derive from TRBD1 or TRBD2 (5 bases each). The V gene's germline CDR1 is SGHRS and CDR2 YFSETQ. The V gene lost 2 bases and the J gene lost 10 bases, with 22 bases spanning the gap. CDR3 length: 16 amino acids. The CDR3 region has the DNA TGCGCCAGCAGCTTTTCCATCGTGGGACGAGGGCAGGAGCAGTTCTTC. It translates to CASSFSIVGRGQEQFF.

This clonotype was picked up many times. CDR3 nucleotides: TGTGCCAGCATCGAAACGGGAAGGGTGGGCCAAGAGACCCAGTACTTC. Amino acids: CASIETGRVGQETQYF. The rearrangement links TRBV28 to TRBJ2-5; D might be TRBD2 (5 bases). The CDR3 is 16 residues long. V lost 7 bases and J 1 base, leaving 19 bases between the germline ends. CDR1 and CDR2 from the germline V gene are MDHEN and SYDVKM.

This clonotype was seen many times. The V call is TRBV7-2, the J call TRBJ2-5; 10 nucleotides agree with TRBD2. The germline V gene has CDR1 SGHTA and CDR2 FQGNSA. V shed 1 base and J 2 bases; nucleotides not matched to a gene: 4. This CDR3 is built from 16 residues. CDR3 amino acids: CASSLGLAGGQETQYF. Written as DNA, the CDR3 is TGTGCCAGCAGCTTAGGGTTAGCGGGAGGTCAAGAGACCCAGTACTTC. Supplemented by reference TRBV7-2 and TRBJ2-5, the full variable domain reads GAGVSQSPSNKVTEKGKDVELRCDPISGHTALYWYRQSLGQGLEFLIYFQGNSAPDKSGLPSDRFSAERTGGSVSTLTIQRTQQEDSAVYLCASSLGLAGGQETQYFGPGTRLLVL.

The chain recombines TRBV7-9 with TRBJ2-5; possible D gene TRBD2, 6 bases. Germline V gives CDR1 SEHNR, CDR2 FQNEAQ (reference sequence). CDR3 size: 18 residues. V was pared by 2 bases and J by 2 bases, with 21 bases between. The CDR3 loop is CASSLKFSAGTIQETQYF. CDR3 sequence (DNA): TGTGCCAGCAGCTTAAAATTCTCGGCGGGAACTATACAAGAGACCCAGTACTTC.

J is TRBJ1-6 and V is TRBV12-3 or TRBV12-4; D is undetermined. The CDR3 is 15 amino acids. Trimming pared 2 bases from V and 3 bases from J, leaving 8 bases between. CDR3 nucleotides: TGTGCCAGCAGTTTATGGGCCTTCTATAATTCACCCCTCCACTTT. It specifies CASSLWAFYNSPLHF.

This chain joins TRBV7-9 and TRBJ1-3; D unresolved. V dropped 4 bases and J dropped 6 bases, with 16 bases sitting between them. This CDR3 has 15 amino acids. CDR1 is SEHNR and CDR2 is FQNEAQ in the germline V gene (reference sequence). The CDR3 loop is CASSSSARHQNTIYF. The DNA of the CDR3 is TGTGCCAGCAGCTCCTCCGCGCGACACCAAAACACCATATATTTT.

A few counts support this clonotype. This chain links TRBV10-3 with TRBJ1-2; 7 nucleotides match TRBD1. The junction had 15 bases not matched to a gene; V was cut back by 6 bases and J by 2 bases. CDR1 is ENHRY and CDR2 is SYGVKD in the germline V gene. The CDR3 extends over 17 amino acids. The CDR3 loop reads CAIRGASRDSQNYGYTF. DNA for the CDR3: TGTGCCATCAGGGGGGCGTCTAGGGACAGCCAAAACTATGGCTACACCTTC.

The CDR3 loop is CASRGFGVPMQETQYF. The CDR3, as DNA: TGTGCCAGCAGGGGATTTGGGGTTCCCATGCAAGAGACCCAGTACTTC. The genes are TRBV7-9 and TRBJ2-5; D uncertain. The CDR3 runs 16 residues. The germline gives CDR1 SEHNR, CDR2 FQNEAQ (reference sequence). The ends were cut back, 6 bases at V and 2 bases at J, with 19 bases in the middle. The full variable domain, in which reference TRBV7-9 and TRBJ2-5 provide the parts outside the CDR3, is DTGVSQNPRHKITKRGQNVTFRCDPISEHNRLYWYRQTLGQGPEFLTYFQNEAQLEKSRLLSDRFSAERPKGSFSTLEIQRTEQGDSAMYLCASRGFGVPMQETQYFGPGTRLLVL.

V usage is TRBV6-6 and J usage is TRBJ1-2; possible D gene TRBD1, 5 bases. The V and J ends lost 0 bases and 8 bases respectively, with 13 bases between them. The CDR3 loop spans 14 amino acids. Germline CDR1 MNHNY, CDR2 SVGAGI (reference sequence). CDR3 sequence: CASSYSGRAGGYTF. The CDR3 region has the DNA TGTGCCAGCAGTTACTCGGGCAGGGCCGGCGGCTACACCTTC.